This entry lists 21 T cell receptor beta chains sequenced from one sample in a study of T cells in Graves' hyperthyroidism and ophthalmopathy. Researchers took RNA transcripts and amplified the TCR beta CDR3 regions from them. First-round RT-PCR targeting the TCR CDR3 was performed with the HTBI primer set. In TCRdb, the multiplex PCR reads were re-called with MiXCR into one record per CDR3 protein. The sample yields 95,000 to 110,000 distinct CDR3 sequences, approximately 50% seen once. The sequenced sample was blood. These receptor sequences come from a man aged 40-49 years with Graves' hyperthyroidism.

CDR3 sequence (DNA): TGTGCCAGCAGTTTACGGACAGGGGGGCGATACGAGCAGTACTTC. It specifies CASSLRTGGRYEQYF. The rearrangement joins TRBV25-1 to TRBJ2-7; TRBD1 agrees at 10 bases. The germline V gene encodes CDR1 MGHDK and CDR2 SYGVNS. The CDR3 covers 15 residues. The ends lost 5 bases at V and 4 bases at J; junction bases unmatched: 8.

The rearrangement joins TRBV5-1 to TRBJ2-2, with D possibly being TRBD2 (6 bases). CDR3 size: 14 residues. Germline V gene lookup returns CDR1 SGHRS and CDR2 YFSETQ. V lost 0 bases, J lost 6 bases, and 9 bases lay in between. CDR3 in amino acids: CASSLVADAGELFF. The CDR3 DNA is TGCGCCAGCAGCTTGGTAGCGGACGCCGGGGAGCTGTTTTTT.

The J gene is TRBJ2-5, the V gene TRBV7-2; 9 nucleotides line up with TRBD1. The CDR3 has 16 residues. Trimming removed 5 bases from V and 5 bases from J; junction bases left unmatched: 12. Germline CDR1 and CDR2: SGHTA and FQGNSA. The CDR3 sequence: CASSPFRDRVMETQYF. The CDR3 coding sequence is TGTGCCAGCAGCCCATTCCGGGACAGGGTTATGGAGACCCAGTACTTC.

Many counts were recorded for this clonotype. The chain links TRBV15 to TRBJ1-5; D gene uncertain. Germline V gene sequence: CDR1 LNHNV, CDR2 YYDKDF (reference sequence). The ends were cut back, 2 bases at V and 6 bases at J, with 14 bases in the middle. The CDR3 consists of 15 residues. For the CDR3, the DNA is TGTGCCACCAGCAGAAGGCCTGGGCCGGGTCAGCCCCAGCATTTT. Amino acid sequence: CATSRRPGPGQPQHF.

At least ten counts were recorded for this clonotype. The chain recombines TRBV7-6 with TRBJ1-4; 10 bases agree with TRBD1. The CDR3 sequence is 15 residues long. Germline V CDR1 and CDR2: SGHVS, FNYEAQ. J gave up 6 bases and V 5 bases, and 6 bases lay outside the gene matches. The CDR3, as DNA: TGTGCCAGCAGCGCACCGGGACAGGGGTATGAAAAACTGTTTTTT. Translated, it gives CASSAPGQGYEKLFF.

This clonotype was recorded only once. The J gene is TRBJ2-3, the V gene TRBV7-8; TRBD2 agrees at 13 bases. Germline V CDR1 and CDR2: SGHVS, FQNEAQ. This CDR3 has 17 residues. V shed 4 bases and J 0 bases; nucleotides not matched to a gene: 4. The CDR3 loop reads CASSSGTSGASTDTQYF. The CDR3 DNA follows: TGTGCCAGCAGCTCCGGGACTAGCGGGGCTAGCACAGATACGCAGTATTTT.

This clonotype was recorded at least ten times. This chain links TRBV11-2 with TRBJ1-4, with D tentatively TRBD1 (5 bases). The germline CDR1 and CDR2 sequences are SGHAT and FQNNGV. This CDR3 contains 11 residues. Trimming removed 5 bases at V and 8 bases at J, with 6 bases between. The CDR3 is CASSRGEKLFF. CDR3 sequence (DNA): TGTGCCAGCAGCCGGGGCGAAAAACTGTTTTTT.

CDR3: CSARDHPNNPGETQYF. In DNA form, the CDR3 reads TGCAGTGCTAGAGATCACCCCAACAACCCTGGGGAGACCCAGTACTTC. This chain uses TRBV20-1 with TRBJ2-5, with D uncertain. V gave up 0 bases and J gave up 5 bases, with 19 bases separating them. This CDR3 region has 16 residues. Germline loops: CDR1 DFQATT, CDR2 SNEGSKA (reference sequence).

This clonotype was seen many times. The chain links TRBV10-3 to TRBJ2-2; D assignment may be TRBD1 or TRBD2 (6 bases each). V was shortened by 3 bases and J by 5 bases, with 16 bases between the two germline ends. The CDR3 is made up of 16 amino acids. Looked up from germline, CDR1 is ENHRY and CDR2 is SYGVKD. The chain's CDR3 is CAISDPPGAETGELFF. CDR3 nucleotide sequence: TGTGCCATCAGTGACCCCCCGGGGGCAGAAACCGGGGAGCTGTTTTTT.

V usage is TRBV13 and J usage is TRBJ2-5; no clear D. Germline assignment: CDR1 PRHDT and CDR2 FYEKMQ (reference sequence). Trimming took 2 bases from V and 5 from J, leaving 18 bases between them. The CDR3 sequence is 16 residues long. CDR3 nucleotide sequence: TGTGCCAGCAGCTTATTTCAGGAGAATTTTGCGGAGACCCAGTACTTC. It translates to CASSLFQENFAETQYF.

CDR3 in DNA: TGTGCCAGCAGTTCGGACAGGGGCAAGAACACTGAAGCTTTCTTT. This sequence encodes CASSSDRGKNTEAFF. V is TRBV6-5 and J is TRBJ1-1, with 9 bases fitting TRBD1. This CDR3 contains 15 residues. Germline CDR1 reads MNHEY; CDR2 reads SVGAGI. V lost 4 bases and J lost 1; bases outside the gene matches: 4.

J is TRBJ2-5 and V is TRBV7-8, with TRBD2 matching over 10 bases. The V gene's germline CDR1 is SGHVS and CDR2 FQNEAQ. With 3 bases clipped from V and 5 bases from J, the junction kept 12 bases outside the gene matches. There are 17 residues in the CDR3. The CDR3 coding sequence is TGTGCCAGCAGCTTGCGGACTAGCGGCGCCCTGATGGAGACCCAGTACTTC. It is translated as CASSLRTSGALMETQYF.

Points on this clonotype: The CDR3 carries no conserved terminal phenylalanine or tryptophan, so it likely arises from a read error. The limits of the CDR3 on the DNA are not certain, so only TCRdb's listed CDR3 is given. The rearrangement joins TRBV19 to TRBJ1-2; the tabulated D call, TRBD1, remains unverified against the DNA. Germline loops: CDR1 LNHDA, CDR2 SQIVND (reference sequence). Inclusive of both ends, the CDR3 amounts to 9 amino acids. The CDR3 loop reads CASRGRRQV.

This clonotype was recorded many times. The chain links TRBV7-9 to TRBJ1-5; 7 nucleotides align to TRBD1. The germline gives CDR1 SEHNR, CDR2 FQNEAQ (reference sequence). Trimming took 0 bases from V and 12 from J; bases not matched to a gene: 2. This CDR3 has 12 residues. CDR3 sequence: CASSLAGGGQHF. The CDR3 nucleotides are TGTGCCAGCAGCTTAGCAGGGGGCGGCCAGCATTTT.

About this clonotype: This may be a read error, as it is one base from a much larger clone. The chain couples TRBV6-6 to TRBJ1-4, with D possibly being TRBD1 (6 bases). CDR1 and CDR2 (germline): MNHNY, SVGAGI (reference sequence). Trimming stripped 7 bases from V and 8 bases from J, with 14 bases between. The CDR3 sequence is 13 residues long. CDR3 in amino acids: CASMGKGGEKLFF. In nucleotides, the CDR3 is TGTGCCAGCATGGGGAAGGGGGGGGAAAAACTGTTTTTT.

As concerns this clonotype: A clone one base away is much larger, so this may be a read error. This chain links TRBV6-4 with TRBJ2-7, with 8 positions matching TRBD1. The CDR3 length is 14 residues. Germline V gene data show CDR1 as MRHNA and CDR2 as SNTAGT. The CDR3 DNA sequence: TGTGCCAGGGGAGACAGGGGCGACTCCTACGGGCAGTACTTC. Protein sequence: CARGDRGDSYGQYF.

A remark on this clonotype: An end of the junction differs from the germline gene, which may be a read error. This rearrangement joins TRBV5-5 to TRBJ2-5, with 7 positions matching TRBD1. The assigned J gene may be wrong: the sequence end matches TRBJ2-1 better. The CDR3 extends over 13 amino acids. CDR1 is SGHKS and CDR2 is YYEKEE in the germline V gene (reference sequence). The CDR3: CASSLTTGNEQFF. In DNA form, the CDR3 reads TGCGCCAGCAGCTTGACGACAGGGAATGAGCAGTTCTTC.

The gene calls are TRBV7-3 and TRBJ2-1; 9 bases agree with TRBD2. CDR3 length: 15 residues. Germline CDR1 is SGHTA and CDR2 is FQGTGA. V was pared by 2 bases and J by 3 bases, with 2 bases of the junction left unmatched. In nucleotides, the CDR3 is TGTGCCAGCAGCTTACAGACTAGCGGCTACAATGAGCAGTTCTTC. Protein product: CASSLQTSGYNEQFF.

This clonotype was seen at least ten times. Possible read error: a much larger clone is one base away. The V gene is TRBV7-2, the J gene TRBJ2-7; D remains ambiguous. The CDR3 length is 14 residues. Germline V lookup: CDR1 SGHTA, CDR2 FQGNSA. The CDR3 here is CASSLAYGGYEQHF. DNA for the CDR3: TGTGCCAGCAGCTTGGCATACGGCGGCTACGAGCAGCACTTC.

The V call is TRBV2, the J call TRBJ1-1; TRBD1 is a possible D gene (5 bases). The CDR3 extends over 12 amino acids. Germline lookup yields CDR1 SNHLY and CDR2 FYNNEI. V was trimmed by 6 bases and J by 5 bases, leaving 10 bases between them. The CDR3 loop reads CASRAWGTEAFF. The CDR3 DNA reads as TGTGCCAGCAGGGCTTGGGGGACTGAAGCTTTCTTT.

The chain recombines TRBV2 with TRBJ1-4, with D possibly TRBD1 on 6 matching bases. Trimming took off 8 bases at V and 2 bases at J, with 18 bases between the two ends. Per the germline V gene, CDR1 is SNHLY and CDR2 is FYNNEI. CDR3 size: 16 residues. In DNA form, the CDR3 reads TGTGCCAGCTCACGGGGTCCAGGGGTGACTAATGAAAAACTGTTTTTT. Translated: CASSRGPGVTNEKLFF.